One and the same sample provided the 8 T cell receptor beta chains below, sequenced in a study of graft-versus-host responses after intestinal transplantation. Sequencing was performed with immunoSEQ multiplex PCR; in TCRdb, only in-frame clones are kept and a portion is missing. The table shows about 39,000 clones, with approximately 93% occurring only once. For these receptors, no antigen is known. The sample here was unstimulated CD8+ T cells sorted from spleen or lymph node cells, taken before transplant. The receptors stem from a human donor who was the organ donor for an intestinal transplant.

J is TRBJ2-7 and V is TRBV28; TRBD2 agrees at 8 bases. V lost 3 bases to trimming and J lost 0 bases; unmatched junction nucleotides: 7. CDR1 MDHEN and CDR2 SYDVKM come from the germline V gene. The CDR3 consists of 16 residues. The CDR3 region is CASSLASGGPSYEQYF. CDR3 in DNA: TGTGCCAGCAGTTTGGCCAGCGGGGGACCCTCCTACGAGCAGTACTTC.

The chain uses TRBV11-2 and TRBJ2-3; 11 bases are a match to TRBD2. CDR3 length equals 17 residues. J gave up 3 bases and V 1 base, and 6 bases lay outside the gene matches. Looked up from germline, CDR1 is SGHAT and CDR2 is FQNNGV. CDR3 loop: CASSLVLAGVGTDTQYF. CDR3 in DNA: TGTGCCAGCAGCTTAGTACTAGCGGGAGTGGGGACAGATACGCAGTATTTT.

The chain links TRBV14 to TRBJ2-7, with D unclear. Germline CDR1 SGHDN, CDR2 FVKESK. The CDR3 spans 12 residues. Trimming took 4 bases from V and 0 from J, leaving 4 bases between them. CDR3 in amino acids: CASSLSSYEQYF. The CDR3 region has the DNA TGTGCCAGCAGCCTTAGCTCCTACGAGCAGTACTTC.

The rearrangement joins TRBV4-3 to TRBJ2-7; TRBD2 matches at 10 bases. The trim removed 4 bases at V and 5 bases at J, leaving 5 bases unmatched. CDR1 and CDR2 (germline): LGHNA, YSLEER. The CDR3 is made up of 14 amino acids. CDR3 DNA sequence: TGCGCCAGCAGCCTTAGCGGGAGGATACACGAGCAGTACTTC. Translation: CASSLSGRIHEQYF.

The rearrangement joins TRBV28 to TRBJ1-2; weak D call: TRBD1 (6 bases). The CDR3 contains 13 residues. V was cut by 0 bases and J by 6 bases, with 8 bases left in between. Germline loops: CDR1 MDHEN, CDR2 SYDVKM. Here the CDR3 reads CASSLWSGDGYTF. The CDR3 coding sequence is TGTGCCAGCAGTTTATGGTCAGGGGATGGCTACACCTTC.

The chain has TRBV9 and TRBJ2-7, with D possibly TRBD2 on 5 matching bases. This CDR3 region has 13 residues. The germline V gene has CDR1 SGDLS and CDR2 YYNGEE. V was clipped by 2 bases and J by 6 bases, with 12 bases between them. DNA of the CDR3: TGTGCCAGCAGCGTCGGACTCCTCGCCGAGCAGTACTTC. Translated, it gives CASSVGLLAEQYF.

The chain carries TRBV5-4 and TRBJ2-2; a possible D gene is TRBD2 (6 bases). V was pared by 10 bases and J by 3 bases, with 16 bases between. Germline loops: CDR1 SGHNT, CDR2 YYREEE (reference sequence). The CDR3 is 14 residues long. As DNA, the CDR3 is TGTGCCGCCGGCGGGGACGGGGACACCGGGGAGCTGTTTTTT. As protein: CAAGGDGDTGELFF.

This clone was seen once. The CDR3 nucleotides are TGCGCCAGCAGCCAAGGCATAGCGGGAGGGTACAATGAGCAGTTCTTC. This codes for CASSQGIAGGYNEQFF. The J gene is TRBJ2-1, the V gene TRBV4-3; 11 nucleotides line up with TRBD2. J gave up 4 bases and V 1 base, and 3 bases lay outside the gene matches. CDR3 length equals 16 residues. Germline CDR1 reads LGHNA; CDR2 reads YSLEER.